The rows below give T cell receptor beta chains drawn from one sample of a study of blood T cell repertoires in COVID-19. Sequenced by immunoSEQ multiplex PCR; TCRdb stores in-frame clones only, minus some. The table records under 300,000 clones, approximately 87% of them present only once. The sample was peripheral blood. These receptors were obtained from a man between 60 and 70 years old who had recovered from COVID-19. The CDR3 runs from the conserved cysteine through the conserved F or W.

J: TRBJ2-7; V: TRBV27; CDR3: CASSLIGAGYEQYF
J: TRBJ1-6; V: TRBV18; CDR3: CASSPRTKDSPLHF
J: TRBJ1-6; V: TRBV3-1/TRBV3-2; CDR3: CASSQVFGTGGRPLHF
J: TRBJ1-2; V: TRBV7-9; CDR3: CASSPARDRQGYTF
J: TRBJ2-2; V: TRBV5-1; CDR3: CASSLGLGLAHGGTGELFF
J: TRBJ2-7; V: TRBV3-1/TRBV3-2; CDR3: CASSQGGLGQYF
J: TRBJ2-7; V: TRBV19; CDR3: CASRQGLSQGEQYF
J: TRBJ2-7; V: TRBV19; CDR3: CASSSQTSGGPSSYEQYF
J: TRBJ2-3; V: TRBV6-5; CDR3: CASTKTGTYTQYF
J: TRBJ1-2; V: TRBV15; CDR3: CATSRDGGSDYGYTF
J: TRBJ2-7; V: TRBV6-5; CDR3: CASRRLAGGSYEQYF
J: TRBJ1-6; V: TRBV19; CDR3: CASSMGTGINSPLHF
J: TRBJ2-4; V: TRBV19; CDR3: CASSKIAGGGNIQYF
J: TRBJ1-1; V: TRBV19; CDR3: CASSIYIDRQNTEAFF
J: TRBJ1-1; V: TRBV18; CDR3: CASSGQGFNTEAFF
J: TRBJ2-2; V: TRBV7-9; CDR3: CASSPLGGKATRAGELFF
J: TRBJ1-6; V: TRBV18; CDR3: CASSPNNMHNSPLHF
J: TRBJ2-1; V: TRBV11-3; CDR3: CASSLGRAGGNEQFF
J: TRBJ2-7; V: TRBV2; CDR3: CASRSDRPSGSYEQYF
J: TRBJ1-5; V: TRBV19; CDR3: CASSPPQVEYQPQHF
J: TRBJ1-6; V: TRBV2; CDR3: CASSATGDSNSPLHF
J: TRBJ2-5; V: TRBV9; CDR3: CASSVQGLETQYF
J: TRBJ2-7; V: TRBV6-2/TRBV6-3; CDR3: CASSQELAGIGVSYEQYF
J: TRBJ1-2; V: TRBV3-1/TRBV3-2; CDR3: CASSKNNRGRRITNYGYTF
J: TRBJ2-2; V: TRBV4-2; CDR3: CASSQRAQAGELFF
J: TRBJ2-3; V: TRBV18; CDR3: CASRVATDTQYF
J: TRBJ1-1; V: TRBV18; CDR3: CASSPQSAMNTEAFF
J: TRBJ1-2; V: TRBV12-3/TRBV12-4; CDR3: CASSDRGSGYTF
J: TRBJ1-1; V: TRBV25-1; CDR3: CASSEYRAGGTEAFF
J: TRBJ1-3; V: TRBV7-2; CDR3: CASSSTGTGNTIYF
J: TRBJ1-2; V: TRBV18; CDR3: CASSRDRGDYGYTF
J: TRBJ2-3; V: TRBV9; CDR3: CASSARAGGTDTQYF
J: TRBJ2-1; V: TRBV5-1; CDR3: CASSLAWVEPGGSNEQFF
J: TRBJ1-2; V: TRBV29-1; CDR3: CSVGGDSQSNYGYTF
J: TRBJ2-7; V: TRBV19; CDR3: CASSIRAGTTSTYEQYF
J: TRBJ1-2; V: TRBV6-5; CDR3: CASSYRGGYGYTF
J: TRBJ2-7; V: TRBV28; CDR3: CASSFPRGSYEQYF
J: TRBJ2-1; V: TRBV11-3; CDR3: CASSAGTSNEQFF
J: TRBJ2-3; V: TRBV6-5; CDR3: CASSGTAPGTQYF
J: TRBJ2-3; V: TRBV11-2; CDR3: CASSRLEGGTDTQYF
J: TRBJ1-2; V: TRBV28; CDR3: CASRDTRGGYTF
J: TRBJ2-2; V: TRBV3-1/TRBV3-2; CDR3: CASSQDPGGTGELFF
J: TRBJ1-4; V: TRBV5-4; CDR3: CASSFGQGTNEKLFF
J: TRBJ2-7; V: TRBV5-1; CDR3: CASSRTSGSSYEQYF
J: TRBJ2-1; V: TRBV29-1; CDR3: CSVVRGLVGDEQFF
J: TRBJ1-4; V: TRBV4-1; CDR3: CASSPPGIVGEKLFF
J: TRBJ2-5; V: TRBV15; CDR3: CATSRGFSGGEETQYF
J: TRBJ2-2; V: TRBV19; CDR3: CASRLSGTGELFF
J: TRBJ1-1; V: TRBV5-1; CDR3: CASSNTVTEAFF
J: TRBJ2-2; V: TRBV5-1; CDR3: CASSVRLSQENTGELFF
J: TRBJ2-5; V: TRBV9; CDR3: CASSVGAGQGTQYF
J: TRBJ1-1; V: TRBV6-2/TRBV6-3; CDR3: CASSYIRGGPNTEAFF
J: TRBJ2-1; V: TRBV18; CDR3: CASSPLWGDDEQFF
J: TRBJ1-4; V: TRBV5-1; CDR3: CASSLGLKEGEKLFF